The text below deals with one TCR beta chain. Its antigen is not identified. Running of the assay took place at deep level. For sorted subsets, 150 to 250 ng DNA per replicate equaled around 28,000 T cell genomes. Original processing notes: As immunoSEQ supplied junction-only sequences (without quality scores), filtering differed. Profiling relied on immunoSEQ multiplex PCR, and the TCRdb table lists in-frame clones only, not all of them. V and J calls and clone size come straight from that table; D and trimming were deduced from the DNA. The sample has around 2,100,000 clones, approximately 94% seen once. CD45RO-negative cells were positively selected for CCR7, leaving out terminally differentiated effector memory CD45RA+ cells. The germline gives CDR1 LGHNT, CDR2 FRNRAP. V lost 3 bases, J lost 0 bases, and 4 bases stayed unmatched. The CDR3 is made up of 16 amino acids. The data stem from a study of shared clonotypes between healthy human individuals.

Study conclusions and caveats: Compared with clonotypes that all four donors shared, non-shared clonotypes had lower generation probabilities.

The sequenced material came from naive CD8+ T cells sorted from blood. The V and J genes are TRBV12-5 and TRBJ2-7; TRBD2 agrees at 11 bases. This receptor was taken from a man aged 18 to 30 in good health. The CDR3 here is CASGFRLAGNSYEQYF. CDR3 coding DNA: TGTGCTAGTGGTTTCCGACTAGCGGGGAACTCCTACGAGCAGTACTTC.